These T cell receptor beta chains were read from a single sample in a study of PD-1 blockade in classical Hodgkin lymphoma. The repertoire was sequenced with immunoSEQ multiplex PCR; TCRdb's copy has only in-frame clones and lacks some. This table holds 40,000 to 55,000 clones, around four fifths found once. The source material was peripheral blood mononuclear cells (PBMCs), sampled before the fourth cycle of nivolumab. These receptors were collected from a human donor with classical Hodgkin lymphoma. The CDR3 runs from the conserved cysteine through the conserved F or W. The order of the fields is J gene, V gene, clone size, D gene, CDR3 protein, CDR3 DNA. The D gene is left open where the match is weak. A row's size may be missing; if present it is once, few, many or a size class.

J gene: TRBJ1-6; V gene: TRBV6-6; clone size: -; D gene: TRBD1; CDR3 protein: CASTRSGQGYSPLHF; CDR3 DNA: TGTGCCAGCACCAGGAGCGGACAGGGGTACTCACCCCTCCACTTT
J gene: TRBJ1-2; V gene: TRBV7-2; clone size: -; D gene: TRBD1; CDR3 protein: CASSPGQGLGYTF; CDR3 DNA: TGTGCCAGCAGCCCGGGACAGGGTCTCGGCTACACCTTC
J gene: TRBJ1-2; V gene: TRBV6-6; clone size: -; D gene: -; CDR3 protein: CASSSVRGRRYTF; CDR3 DNA: TGTGCCAGCAGCTCAGTCCGGGGGAGGCGCTACACCTTC
J gene: TRBJ2-2; V gene: TRBV29-1; clone size: -; D gene: -; CDR3 protein: CSVEAQINTGELFF; CDR3 DNA: TGCAGCGTTGAAGCTCAGATTAACACCGGGGAGCTGTTTTTT
J gene: TRBJ1-5; V gene: TRBV6-4; clone size: -; D gene: -; CDR3 protein: CASSEGGWGSNQPQHF; CDR3 DNA: TGTGCCAGCAGTGAAGGGGGGTGGGGTAGCAATCAGCCCCAGCATTTT
J gene: TRBJ1-2; V gene: TRBV5-1; clone size: -; D gene: -; CDR3 protein: CASSDDAGYGYTF; CDR3 DNA: TGCGCCAGCAGCGACGACGCGGGCTATGGCTACACCTTC
J gene: TRBJ1-2; V gene: TRBV18; clone size: -; D gene: -; CDR3 protein: CASSPSRGGAADYGYTF; CDR3 DNA: TGTGCCAGCTCACCCTCCCGGGGTGGGGCCGCGGACTATGGCTACACCTTC
J gene: TRBJ1-1; V gene: TRBV7-2; clone size: -; D gene: -; CDR3 protein: CASSLGGSPNTEAFF; CDR3 DNA: TGTGCCAGCAGCTTGGGCGGGTCGCCGAACACTGAAGCTTTCTTT
J gene: TRBJ1-1; V gene: TRBV6-1; clone size: -; D gene: -; CDR3 protein: CASSATRGARTAFF; CDR3 DNA: TGTGCCAGCAGTGCCACTAGGGGGGCCAGGACAGCTTTCTTT
J gene: TRBJ1-1; V gene: TRBV19; clone size: -; D gene: -; CDR3 protein: CASSIDPGRVNTEAFF; CDR3 DNA: TGTGCCAGTAGTATAGATCCCGGCAGGGTGAACACTGAAGCTTTCTTT
J gene: TRBJ2-1; V gene: TRBV7-9; clone size: -; D gene: -; CDR3 protein: CASSLVGREQFF; CDR3 DNA: TGTGCCAGCAGCTTAGTGGGTCGTGAGCAGTTCTTC
J gene: TRBJ2-4; V gene: TRBV7-2; clone size: -; D gene: TRBD2; CDR3 protein: CASSLAGGNIQYF; CDR3 DNA: TGTGCCAGCAGCTTAGCGGGGGGGAACATTCAGTACTTC
J gene: TRBJ1-6; V gene: TRBV6-5; clone size: few; D gene: -; CDR3 protein: CASRGYYNSPLHF; CDR3 DNA: TGTGCCAGCAGGGGGTACTATAATTCACCCCTCCACTTT
J gene: TRBJ1-5; V gene: TRBV28; clone size: once; D gene: TRBD1; CDR3 protein: CASSRTGGHQPQHF; CDR3 DNA: TGTGCCAGCAGCCGGACAGGGGGACATCAGCCCCAGCATTTT
J gene: TRBJ1-1; V gene: TRBV29-1; clone size: -; D gene: -; CDR3 protein: CSVVGLGKSTEAFF; CDR3 DNA: TGCAGCGTTGTCGGGTTAGGGAAGAGCACTGAAGCTTTCTTT
J gene: TRBJ1-5; V gene: TRBV7-9; clone size: -; D gene: -; CDR3 protein: CASSLVSGQGYSNQPQHF; CDR3 DNA: TGTGCCAGCAGCTTAGTATCGGGGCAGGGCTATAGCAATCAGCCCCAGCATTTT
J gene: TRBJ1-4; V gene: TRBV11-2; clone size: -; D gene: -; CDR3 protein: CASSQSRGTNEKLFF; CDR3 DNA: TGTGCCAGCAGCCAATCCCGGGGGACTAATGAAAAACTGTTTTTT
J gene: TRBJ2-3; V gene: TRBV7-3; clone size: -; D gene: TRBD2; CDR3 protein: CASSPGTSLDTQYF; CDR3 DNA: TGTGCCAGCAGCCCCGGGACTAGCTTAGATACGCAGTATTTT
J gene: TRBJ2-7; V gene: TRBV11-2; clone size: -; D gene: TRBD2; CDR3 protein: CASSLASGGLGSYEQYF; CDR3 DNA: TGTGCCAGCAGCTTAGCTAGCGGGGGCCTCGGTTCCTACGAGCAGTACTTC
J gene: TRBJ1-2; V gene: TRBV5-4; clone size: -; D gene: -; CDR3 protein: CASSFDRLRYGYTF; CDR3 DNA: TGTGCCAGCAGCTTCGACAGGCTTCGCTATGGCTACACCTTC
J gene: TRBJ2-3; V gene: TRBV19; clone size: -; D gene: -; CDR3 protein: CASGGIGGNTQYF; CDR3 DNA: TGTGCCAGTGGCGGCATCGGGGGAAATACGCAGTATTTT
J gene: TRBJ1-1; V gene: TRBV6-5; clone size: -; D gene: TRBD1; CDR3 protein: CASSSAGQMNTEAFF; CDR3 DNA: TGTGCCAGCAGTTCGGCGGGACAGATGAACACTGAAGCTTTCTTT
J gene: TRBJ1-4; V gene: TRBV29-1; clone size: -; D gene: -; CDR3 protein: CSVLIRVNEKLFF; CDR3 DNA: TGCAGCGTTTTGATCCGGGTAAATGAAAAACTGTTTTTT